The rows below give T cell receptor beta chains drawn from one sample of a study of neurological immune-mediated disorders. MiXCR, applied by TCRdb to the 5' RACE reads, yields one record per CDR3 protein. This table holds around 69,000 distinct CDR3 sequences, under 3.5% found once. What was sequenced was PBMCs. These receptors came from a man between 40 and 49 years old with multiple sclerosis. CDR3s include the opening cysteine and the closing phenylalanine or tryptophan. A D gene is named only where the DNA matches it firmly. Clone size is not always given. Where it is, it says once, few, many or a class for expanded clones.

j_gene | d_gene | v_gene | abundance | CDR3nt | CDR3aa
TRBJ2-1 | . | TRBV2 | many | TGTGCCGGTGGCTGGGGTGTCGGCAATGAGCAGTTCTTC | CAGGWGVGNEQFF
TRBJ2-1 | TRBD2 | TRBV4-1 | many | TGCGCCAGCAGCCAAGATGCTAGCGGGAGGGCCGGTGAGCAGTTCTTC | CASSQDASGRAGEQFF
TRBJ2-1 | TRBD2 | TRBV10-3 | many | TGTGCCATCAGTGCCCCTAGCGGCAATGAGCAGTTCTTC | CAISAPSGNEQFF
TRBJ2-7 | TRBD1 | TRBV11-3 | many | TGTGCCAGCAGCAGTGGGACAGCCTACGAGCAGTACTTC | CASSSGTAYEQYF
TRBJ1-1 | . | TRBV2 | many | TGTGCCTCCCAGGGAGGTACGGGCACTGAAGCTTTCTTT | CASQGGTGTEAFF
TRBJ2-7 | . | TRBV6-6 | many | TGTGCCAGCAGAGCCGCAGGCGGCGTGGGCGAGCAGTACTTC | CASRAAGGVGEQYF
TRBJ2-3 | . | TRBV12-3/TRBV12-4 | few | TGTGCCAGCAGCCACAAGGGGGTAGGGGGTACGCAGTATTTT | CASSHKGVGGTQYF
TRBJ2-2 | . | TRBV5-1 | many | TGCGCCAGCAGCTTGGGGGAGAACACCGGGGAGCTGTTTTTT | CASSLGENTGELFF
TRBJ2-3 | . | TRBV7-9 | . | TGTGCCAGCAGACTAACAGGGACCCGCACAGATACGCAGTATTTT | CASRLTGTRTDTQYF
TRBJ1-1 | . | TRBV5-1 | many | TGCGCCAGCAGCTTGCGTGGTGGCTCCGGGGGAACTGAAGCTTTCTTT | CASSLRGGSGGTEAFF
TRBJ1-5 | . | TRBV27 | many | TGTGCCAGCAGTTTTCCATCCGCCCTCATCCGGGACAACCCGGGTCAGCCCCAGCATTTT | CASSFPSALIRDNPGQPQHF
TRBJ1-3 | . | TRBV3-1 | many | TGTGCCAGCAGCCTGAAGGTTGCGGACACCATATATTTT | CASSLKVADTIYF
TRBJ2-5 | . | TRBV7-2 | medium-sized | TGTGCCAGCAGCCCCGGGGGCGGGCAGACCCAGTACTTC | CASSPGGGQTQYF
TRBJ1-4 | . | TRBV6-1 | many | TGTGCCAGCAGACCAGGACACGAACTCTCGTGGGAAAAACTGTTTTTT | CASRPGHELSWEKLFF
TRBJ1-5 | . | TRBV12-3/TRBV12-4 | many | TGTGCCAGCACAGCCGGGACAAGGTTTCAGCCCCAGCATTTT | CASTAGTRFQPQHF
TRBJ2-3 | . | TRBV6-2/TRBV6-3 | . | TGTGCCAGCAGGGGCCACGGACCAGACACAGATACGCAGTATTTT | CASRGHGPDTDTQYF
TRBJ1-4 | . | TRBV20-1 | many | TGCAGTGCTTGGCGTTTAGGGGCAACTAATGAAAAACTGTTTTTT | CSAWRLGATNEKLFF
TRBJ2-5 | TRBD1 | TRBV12-3/TRBV12-4 | many | TGTGCCAGCAGTTTAGCGCTGACAGGGGAGGCCCAGTACTTC | CASSLALTGEAQYF
TRBJ2-3 | TRBD1 | TRBV20-1 | many | TGCAGTGCAAACAGGGGCGCAGATACGCAGTATTTT | CSANRGADTQYF
TRBJ1-2 | . | TRBV29-1 | many | TGCAGCGTTGTATGGGAGTACTATGGCTACACCTTC | CSVVWEYYGYTF
TRBJ1-1 | . | TRBV29-1 | few | TGCAGCGTTGGGAAGGGCCGAGAGGCTTTCTTT | CSVGKGREAFF
TRBJ2-7 | TRBD2 | TRBV12-3/TRBV12-4 | many | TGTGCCAGCAGCCAGACTAGCGGCCCGCCCTACGAGCAGTACTTC | CASSQTSGPPYEQYF
TRBJ2-3 | TRBD2 | TRBV7-9 | many | TGTGCCAGCACCCCGGGACTACGGGGCACAGATACGCAGTATTTT | CASTPGLRGTDTQYF
TRBJ2-5 | TRBD2 | TRBV20-1 | many | TGCAGTGCCCAGGTCGGGGGGGCCCGGGAGACCCAGTACTTC | CSAQVGGARETQYF
TRBJ1-1 | . | TRBV10-3 | . | TGTGCCATCAGTGGCGGGGGTTCTGAAGCTTTCTTT | CAISGGGSEAFF
TRBJ2-3 | TRBD2 | TRBV5-1 | many | TGCGCCAGCAGCGCTAGCGGGGTTACCGATACGCAGTATTTT | CASSASGVTDTQYF
TRBJ1-1 | . | TRBV25-1 | many | TGTGCCAGCAGACTATCCTCAGGGAACACTGAAGCTTTCTTT | CASRLSSGNTEAFF
TRBJ2-1 | . | TRBV28 | many | TGTGCCAGCAGTTTACTTCGTCGCGGGCGTGAGCAGTTCTTC | CASSLLRRGREQFF
TRBJ2-2 | . | TRBV7-2 | many | TGTGCCAGCAGCTTAGTGGTTCGTGTCGGCACCGGGGAGCTGTTTTTT | CASSLVVRVGTGELFF
TRBJ2-3 | . | TRBV29-1 | many | TGCAGCGTGTCAGGTGTTTCAGTAGATACGCAGTATTTT | CSVSGVSVDTQYF
TRBJ1-4 | . | TRBV7-3 | many | TGTGCCAGCAGCTTAGATGGTGAAAGGAACGTTAATGAAAAACTGTTTTTT | CASSLDGERNVNEKLFF
TRBJ1-1 | . | TRBV15 | many | TGTGCCACCAGCAAATTGTTAGGCACTGAAGCTTTCTTT | CATSKLLGTEAFF
TRBJ1-6 | . | TRBV12-3/TRBV12-4 | many | TGTGCCAGCAGTTTGGGTGGGCCCCTCCACTTT | CASSLGGPLHF
TRBJ2-7 | . | TRBV7-2 | few | TGTGCCAGCAGCTTAGGGGTGGGGAGTGCGGTATACGAGCAGTACTTC | CASSLGVGSAVYEQYF
TRBJ2-3 | . | TRBV9 | many | TGTGCCAGCAACGTTCTAGGAACAGTCACAGATACGCAGTATTTT | CASNVLGTVTDTQYF
TRBJ1-5 | . | TRBV20-1 | many | TGCAGTGCTAGAGATAGTACGGCAGGGTGGGATCAGCCCCAGCATTTT | CSARDSTAGWDQPQHF
TRBJ2-1 | . | TRBV27 | many | TGTGCCAGCCGCGGGGACTCCAGCTCCTACAATGAGCAGTTCTTC | CASRGDSSSYNEQFF
TRBJ1-5 | . | TRBV18 | many | TGTGCCAGCTCACCACCGCAGGGGCAGCCCCAGCATTTT | CASSPPQGQPQHF
TRBJ2-3 | TRBD2 | TRBV20-1 | few | TGCAGTGCTAGAGACGGGAGGGCGGATACGCAGTATTTT | CSARDGRADTQYF
TRBJ1-1 | . | TRBV5-1 | many | TGCGCCAGCAGCCGTGGAGGCGAGAACACTGAAGCTTTCTTT | CASSRGGENTEAFF
TRBJ1-2 | TRBD1 | TRBV20-1 | many | TGCAGTGCTAGAGTCCCCGGGACAGGCGATGGCTACACCTTC | CSARVPGTGDGYTF
TRBJ2-5 | . | TRBV5-1 | many | TGCGCCAGCAGGCGAACGGGGCCAGAGACCCAGTACTTC | CASRRTGPETQYF
TRBJ2-1 | . | TRBV2 | many | TGTGCCAGCAGTGAAGAGGGGGGGTTCTACAATGAGCAGTTCTTC | CASSEEGGFYNEQFF
TRBJ2-1 | TRBD2 | TRBV20-1 | many | TGCAGTGCTAGTGTTAGCGGGAGGAATGAGCAGTTCTTC | CSASVSGRNEQFF
TRBJ2-7 | . | TRBV9 | . | TGTGCCAGCAGCGTCCGACAGTCCCGCTACGAGCAGTACTTC | CASSVRQSRYEQYF
TRBJ2-3 | TRBD1 | TRBV20-1 | many | TGCAGTGCTAGGGCCAGACAGGGGCAAAGCACAGATACGCAGTATTTT | CSARARQGQSTDTQYF
TRBJ1-2 | TRBD1 | TRBV5-5 | many | TGTGCCAGCAGCTTCCTCCCAGGGGGCGACTATGGCTACACCTTC | CASSFLPGGDYGYTF
TRBJ1-4 | TRBD1 | TRBV20-1 | . | TGCAGTGCTAGGGGGGGACAGGGTGGAACTAATGAAAAACTGTTTTTT | CSARGGQGGTNEKLFF
TRBJ1-6 | TRBD1 | TRBV11-3 | many | TGTGCCAGCAGCCCAATGGACAGGGGGAATTCACCCCTCCACTTT | CASSPMDRGNSPLHF
TRBJ1-2 | . | TRBV7-9 | many | TGTGCCAGCAGCGTCAGAGGCCATGGCTACACCTTC | CASSVRGHGYTF
TRBJ1-5 | . | TRBV12-3/TRBV12-4 | many | TGTGCCAGCACCTACGGAAATCAGCCCCAGCATTTT | CASTYGNQPQHF
TRBJ1-5 | . | TRBV14 | many | TGTGCCAGCAGCCAATTCGGTAGCAATCAGCCCCAGCATTTT | CASSQFGSNQPQHF
TRBJ1-5 | . | TRBV20-1 | few | TGCAGTGCTAAAGGGGGGACAAATCAGCCCCAGCATTTT | CSAKGGTNQPQHF
TRBJ1-3 | . | TRBV12-3/TRBV12-4 | many | TGTGCCAGCAGTAAAACTGACTCTGGAAACACCATATATTTT | CASSKTDSGNTIYF
TRBJ2-7 | TRBD1 | TRBV20-1 | many | TGCAGTGCTAGAGGGGACAGGGTGAGCTCCTACGAGCAGTACTTC | CSARGDRVSSYEQYF
TRBJ2-5 | . | TRBV7-8 | many | TGTGCCAGCAGCTTTAGTTCGCGGGAAGAGACCCAGTACTTC | CASSFSSREETQYF
TRBJ2-7 | . | TRBV6-5 | many | TGTGCCAGCAGTCGTATCCGGCAGGGGTTAGGGGAGCAGTACTTC | CASSRIRQGLGEQYF